This is a list of T cell receptor beta chains from one sample in a study of control samples from healthy donors and cancer patients. Using immunoSEQ multiplex PCR, the repertoire was profiled, and TCRdb retains in-frame clones only, with some absent. The data contain 120,000 to 150,000 clones, approximately 94% of them singletons. What was sequenced was blood. Source of these receptors: a middle-aged man in good health. The CDR3 runs from the conserved cysteine through the conserved F or W. The D gene is left open where the match is weak. Rows give clone size only sometimes, using once, few, many, or a class for an expanded clone.

D gene,J gene,V gene,clone size,CDR3 protein,CDR3 DNA
-,TRBJ1-1,TRBV27,-,CASSTTDEAFF,TGTGCCAGCAGTACGACAGATGAAGCTTTCTTT
TRBD1,TRBJ1-2,TRBV6-1,-,CASSEAAQGAYGYTF,TGTGCCAGCAGTGAAGCGGCACAGGGGGCATATGGCTACACCTTC
-,TRBJ1-2,TRBV27,-,CASSLSARFLYGYTF,TGTGCCAGCAGTTTATCTGCCAGGTTCCTTTATGGCTACACCTTC
-,TRBJ1-4,TRBV7-2,-,CASSLVHATNEKLFF,TGTGCCAGCAGCTTAGTTCACGCAACTAATGAAAAACTGTTTTTT
-,TRBJ1-4,TRBV5-1,-,CASSLDSYNEKLFF,TGCGCCAGCAGCTTGGATAGCTATAATGAAAAACTGTTTTTT
-,TRBJ2-2,TRBV11-2,once,CASSSAGNTGELFF,TGTGCCAGCAGCTCAGCGGGGAACACCGGGGAGCTGTTTTTT
-,TRBJ1-5,TRBV4-3,-,CASSHLNQKGQPQHF,TGCGCCAGCAGCCACCTTAACCAAAAAGGGCAGCCCCAGCATTTT
TRBD1,TRBJ2-1,TRBV18,-,CASSPLGQGSNEQFF,TGTGCCAGCTCACCACTCGGACAGGGGTCGAATGAGCAGTTCTTC
-,TRBJ2-2,TRBV6-4,-,CASSAQGFTGELFF,TGTGCCAGCAGTGCACAGGGATTCACCGGGGAGCTGTTTTTT
-,TRBJ2-7,TRBV4-1,-,CASSQTGTPYEQYF,TGCGCCAGCAGCCAAACCGGGACACCTTACGAGCAGTACTTC
-,TRBJ1-3,TRBV3-1/TRBV3-2,-,CASSQDPGFGNTIYF,TGTGCCAGCAGCCAAGACCCAGGGTTTGGAAACACCATATATTTT
-,TRBJ1-2,TRBV5-5,once,CASSLVQRATPAGYTF,TGTGCCAGCAGCTTGGTACAACGGGCCACTCCTGCTGGCTACACCTTC
-,TRBJ1-2,TRBV4-1,-,CASSQDEGRASSGYTF,TGCGCCAGCAGCCAAGATGAGGGGAGGGCATCAAGTGGCTACACCTTC
TRBD1,TRBJ2-2,TRBV5-4,-,CASSSNPRQGGTGELFF,TGTGCCAGCAGCTCAAACCCTCGACAGGGTGGCACCGGGGAACTGTTTTTT
-,TRBJ2-3,TRBV28,-,CASSLLDTDTQYF,TGTGCCAGCAGTTTATTGGACACAGATACGCAGTATTTT
TRBD1,TRBJ1-1,TRBV10-3,-,CAISEGQGPVGRNTEAFF,TGTGCCATCAGTGAGGGACAGGGCCCCGTGGGTAGGAACACTGAAGCTTTCTTT
-,TRBJ1-2,TRBV12-3/TRBV12-4,once,CASSGAGFYGYTF,TGTGCCAGCAGTGGGGCCGGTTTTTATGGCTACACCTTC
TRBD2,TRBJ2-3,TRBV19,-,CASSRTSGGFAYDTQYF,TGTGCCAGTAGTAGGACTAGCGGGGGCTTTGCTTACGATACGCAGTATTTT
-,TRBJ2-1,TRBV9,-,CASSEPWGEINEQFF,TGTGCCAGCAGCGAGCCCTGGGGGGAGATCAATGAGCAGTTCTTC
TRBD2,TRBJ2-2,TRBV5-6,-,CASSLLAGAHNTGELFF,TGTGCCAGCAGTTTACTAGCGGGGGCCCATAACACCGGGGAGCTGTTTTTT
-,TRBJ1-4,TRBV20-1,-,CSARVREKLFF,TGCAGTGCTAGAGTTAGGGAAAAACTGTTTTTT
-,TRBJ1-2,TRBV4-3,-,CASSQAREYGYTF,TGCGCCAGCAGCCAAGCCAGGGAGTATGGCTACACCTTC
-,TRBJ1-2,TRBV13,-,CASSAGRDRGNYGYTF,TGTGCCAGCAGCGCCGGGAGAGACCGGGGTAACTATGGCTACACCTTC
TRBD2,TRBJ2-3,TRBV10-2,-,CASSDGAGGLLDTQYF,TGCGCCAGCAGTGACGGAGCGGGGGGGCTTCTAGATACGCAGTATTTT
-,TRBJ1-3,TRBV7-2,-,CASSLQGSGNTIYF,TGTGCCAGCAGCTTACAGGGGTCTGGAAACACCATATATTTT
TRBD1,TRBJ2-7,TRBV10-3,-,CAITALGTGGYEQYF,TGTGCCATCACCGCTTTAGGGACAGGGGGCTACGAGCAGTACTTC
TRBD1,TRBJ1-3,TRBV7-8,-,CASSLVGQGNTIYF,TGTGCCAGCAGCTTAGTGGGACAGGGAAACACCATATATTTT
-,TRBJ1-1,TRBV6-6,once,CASRGGQATEAFF,TGTGCCAGCAGAGGGGGGCAGGCTACTGAAGCTTTCTTT
TRBD1,TRBJ2-1,TRBV9,-,CASSARTGSYNEQFF,TGTGCCAGCAGCGCCCGGACAGGGTCTTACAATGAGCAGTTCTTC
-,TRBJ1-6,TRBV28,-,CASSPGRIPNSPLHF,TGTGCCAGCAGCCCCGGGAGGATACCGAATTCACCCCTCCACTTT
-,TRBJ1-1,TRBV6-2/TRBV6-3,-,CASSLGGRVEAFF,TGTGCCAGCAGCCTGGGAGGAAGGGTTGAAGCTTTCTTT
-,TRBJ2-2,TRBV6-4,-,CASSDGTLNTGELFF,TGTGCCAGCAGTGACGGGACATTAAACACCGGGGAGCTGTTTTTT
-,TRBJ2-3,TRBV28,-,CASSLGRRADTQYF,TGTGCCAGCAGTTTAGGCAGGCGAGCAGATACGCAGTATTTT
-,TRBJ2-1,TRBV5-1,-,CASSQTDSYNEQFF,TGCGCCAGCAGCCAGACAGACTCCTACAATGAGCAGTTCTTC
-,TRBJ1-1,TRBV5-5,few,CASSLELAMNTEAFF,TGTGCCAGCAGCTTGGAGCTGGCGATGAACACTGAAGCTTTCTTT
TRBD1,TRBJ1-5,TRBV5-1,once,CASSPGTDSNQPQHF,TGCGCCAGCAGCCCGGGGACAGATAGCAATCAGCCCCAGCATTTT
-,TRBJ2-3,TRBV9,-,CASSGTRDTLSTDTQYF,TGTGCCAGCAGCGGGACCAGGGATACTCTTAGCACAGATACGCAGTATTTT
-,TRBJ2-6,TRBV7-3,-,CASMAGDNRDSGANVLTF,TGTGCCAGCATGGCAGGGGATAATCGAGACTCTGGGGCCAACGTCCTGACTTTC
-,TRBJ1-2,TRBV6-1,-,CASSERGGYTF,TGTGCCAGCAGTGAAAGGGGGGGCTACACCTTC
TRBD2,TRBJ2-2,TRBV24-1,-,CATSDAWTSQKNTGELFF,TGTGCCACCAGTGATGCCTGGACTAGCCAAAAGAACACCGGGGAGCTGTTTTTT
-,TRBJ2-7,TRBV25-1,-,CASRDSFSYEQYF,TGTGCCAGCAGGGACAGTTTCTCCTACGAGCAGTACTTC
-,TRBJ2-5,TRBV6-2/TRBV6-3,-,CASSLRRGETQYF,TGTGCCAGCAGCCTTCGGCGCGGGGAGACCCAGTACTTC